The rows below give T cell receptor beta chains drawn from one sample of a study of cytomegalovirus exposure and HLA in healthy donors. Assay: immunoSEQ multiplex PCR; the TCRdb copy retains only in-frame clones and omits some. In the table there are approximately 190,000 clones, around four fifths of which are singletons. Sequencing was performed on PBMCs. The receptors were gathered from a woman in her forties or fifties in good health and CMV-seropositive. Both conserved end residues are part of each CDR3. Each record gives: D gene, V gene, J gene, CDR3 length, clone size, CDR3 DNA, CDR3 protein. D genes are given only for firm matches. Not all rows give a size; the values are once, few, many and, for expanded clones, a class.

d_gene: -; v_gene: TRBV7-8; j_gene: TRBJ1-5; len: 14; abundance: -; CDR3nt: TGTGCCAGCAGCTTAAGTACGGGCAATCAGCCCCAGCATTTT; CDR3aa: CASSLSTGNQPQHF
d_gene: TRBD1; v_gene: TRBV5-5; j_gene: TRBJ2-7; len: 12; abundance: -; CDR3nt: TGTGCCGTCCGGGACAGGTACTACGAGCAGTACTTC; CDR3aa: CAVRDRYYEQYF
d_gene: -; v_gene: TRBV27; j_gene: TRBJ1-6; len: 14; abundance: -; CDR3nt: TGTGCCAGCAGTTCGTACAAGGGAGATTCACCCCTCCACTTT; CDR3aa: CASSSYKGDSPLHF
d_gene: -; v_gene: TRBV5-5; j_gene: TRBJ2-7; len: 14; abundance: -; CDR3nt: TGTGCCAGCAGCTTGGTAGTGCTTCGGGACGAGCAGTACTTC; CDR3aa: CASSLVVLRDEQYF
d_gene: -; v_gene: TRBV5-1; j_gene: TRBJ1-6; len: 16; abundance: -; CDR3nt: TGCGCCAGCAGCTTGGTATATGTCAGGGCTGGAGCACCCCTCCACTTT; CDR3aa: CASSLVYVRAGAPLHF
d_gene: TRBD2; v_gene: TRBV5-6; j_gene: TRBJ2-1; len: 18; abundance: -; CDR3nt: TGTGCCAGCAGCGTAGCGGGGGGGTATAGTAGTTCCTACAATGAGCAGTTCTTC; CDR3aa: CASSVAGGYSSSYNEQFF
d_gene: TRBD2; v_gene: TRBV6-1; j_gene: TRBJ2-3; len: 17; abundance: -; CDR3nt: TGTGCCAGCAGTGAGGAGTGGGCTAGCGGGTTCACAGATACGCAGTATTTT; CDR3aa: CASSEEWASGFTDTQYF
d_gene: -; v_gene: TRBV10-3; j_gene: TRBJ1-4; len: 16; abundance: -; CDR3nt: TGTGCCATCAGTGAGTCCTACAGAGGGCAGAGAGAAAAACTGTTTTTT; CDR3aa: CAISESYRGQREKLFF
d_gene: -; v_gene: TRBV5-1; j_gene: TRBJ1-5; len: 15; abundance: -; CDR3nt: TGCGCCAGCAGCGCGACAGGAGATAGCAATCAGCCCCAGCATTTT; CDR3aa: CASSATGDSNQPQHF
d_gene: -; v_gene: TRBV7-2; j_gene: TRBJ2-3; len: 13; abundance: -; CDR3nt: TGTGCCAGCAGCGGCGGGTACGGGTATACGCAGTATTTT; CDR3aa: CASSGGYGYTQYF
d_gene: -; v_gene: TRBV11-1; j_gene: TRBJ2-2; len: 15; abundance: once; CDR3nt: TGTGCCAGCAGCACCCGCGGGACCAACACCGGGGAGCTGTTTTTT; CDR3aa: CASSTRGTNTGELFF
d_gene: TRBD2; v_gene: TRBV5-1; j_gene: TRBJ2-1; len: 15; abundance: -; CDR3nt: TGCGCCAGCAGCCCTAGCGGGGGGTCTCTCTATGAGCAGTTCTTC; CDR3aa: CASSPSGGSLYEQFF
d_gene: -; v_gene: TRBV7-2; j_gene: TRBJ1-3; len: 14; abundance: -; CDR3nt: TGTGCCAGCAGCTTACCAGAAACTGGAAACACCATATATTTT; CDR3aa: CASSLPETGNTIYF
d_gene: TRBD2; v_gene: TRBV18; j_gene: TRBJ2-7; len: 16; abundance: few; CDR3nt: TGTGCCAGCTCACCTCCGCCGGGACCGGGGGGCTACGAGCAGTACTTC; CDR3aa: CASSPPPGPGGYEQYF
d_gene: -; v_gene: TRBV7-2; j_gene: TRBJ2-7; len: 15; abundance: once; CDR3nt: TGTGCCAGCAGCTATGACAGGAGCCTAACCTACGAGCAGTACTTC; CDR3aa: CASSYDRSLTYEQYF
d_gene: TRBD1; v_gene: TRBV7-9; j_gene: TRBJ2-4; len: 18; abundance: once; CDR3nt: TGTGCCAGCAGCTTAGGAGCCCCTCTACAGGGGTTGCAAAACATTCAGTACTTC; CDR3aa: CASSLGAPLQGLQNIQYF
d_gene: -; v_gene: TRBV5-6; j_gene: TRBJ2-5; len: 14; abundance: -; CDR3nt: TGTGCCAGCAGCTCGCTGCAAGCCCAAGAGACCCAGTACTTC; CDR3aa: CASSSLQAQETQYF
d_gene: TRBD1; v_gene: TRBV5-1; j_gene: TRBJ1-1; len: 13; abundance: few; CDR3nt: TGCGCCAGGCCCCGGGACAGGGAAACTGAAGCTTTCTTT; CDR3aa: CARPRDRETEAFF
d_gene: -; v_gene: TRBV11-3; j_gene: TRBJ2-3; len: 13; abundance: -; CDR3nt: TGTGCCAGCAGCCCCCGGGGGTGGGGTACGCAGTATTTT; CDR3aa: CASSPRGWGTQYF
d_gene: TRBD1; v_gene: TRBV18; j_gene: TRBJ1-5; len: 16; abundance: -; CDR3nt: TGTGCCAGCTCACCATTAGGGACAGGGGCTTTTCAGCCCCAGCATTTT; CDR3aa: CASSPLGTGAFQPQHF
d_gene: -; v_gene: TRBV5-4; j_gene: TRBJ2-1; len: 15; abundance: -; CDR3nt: TGTGCCAGCAGCCAAGGAGTAGGAATCTACAATGAGCAGTTCTTC; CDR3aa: CASSQGVGIYNEQFF
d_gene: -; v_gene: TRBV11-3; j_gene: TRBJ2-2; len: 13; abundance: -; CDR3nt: TGTGCCAGCAGCTTAGACCTCACCGGGGAGCTGTTTTTT; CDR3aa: CASSLDLTGELFF